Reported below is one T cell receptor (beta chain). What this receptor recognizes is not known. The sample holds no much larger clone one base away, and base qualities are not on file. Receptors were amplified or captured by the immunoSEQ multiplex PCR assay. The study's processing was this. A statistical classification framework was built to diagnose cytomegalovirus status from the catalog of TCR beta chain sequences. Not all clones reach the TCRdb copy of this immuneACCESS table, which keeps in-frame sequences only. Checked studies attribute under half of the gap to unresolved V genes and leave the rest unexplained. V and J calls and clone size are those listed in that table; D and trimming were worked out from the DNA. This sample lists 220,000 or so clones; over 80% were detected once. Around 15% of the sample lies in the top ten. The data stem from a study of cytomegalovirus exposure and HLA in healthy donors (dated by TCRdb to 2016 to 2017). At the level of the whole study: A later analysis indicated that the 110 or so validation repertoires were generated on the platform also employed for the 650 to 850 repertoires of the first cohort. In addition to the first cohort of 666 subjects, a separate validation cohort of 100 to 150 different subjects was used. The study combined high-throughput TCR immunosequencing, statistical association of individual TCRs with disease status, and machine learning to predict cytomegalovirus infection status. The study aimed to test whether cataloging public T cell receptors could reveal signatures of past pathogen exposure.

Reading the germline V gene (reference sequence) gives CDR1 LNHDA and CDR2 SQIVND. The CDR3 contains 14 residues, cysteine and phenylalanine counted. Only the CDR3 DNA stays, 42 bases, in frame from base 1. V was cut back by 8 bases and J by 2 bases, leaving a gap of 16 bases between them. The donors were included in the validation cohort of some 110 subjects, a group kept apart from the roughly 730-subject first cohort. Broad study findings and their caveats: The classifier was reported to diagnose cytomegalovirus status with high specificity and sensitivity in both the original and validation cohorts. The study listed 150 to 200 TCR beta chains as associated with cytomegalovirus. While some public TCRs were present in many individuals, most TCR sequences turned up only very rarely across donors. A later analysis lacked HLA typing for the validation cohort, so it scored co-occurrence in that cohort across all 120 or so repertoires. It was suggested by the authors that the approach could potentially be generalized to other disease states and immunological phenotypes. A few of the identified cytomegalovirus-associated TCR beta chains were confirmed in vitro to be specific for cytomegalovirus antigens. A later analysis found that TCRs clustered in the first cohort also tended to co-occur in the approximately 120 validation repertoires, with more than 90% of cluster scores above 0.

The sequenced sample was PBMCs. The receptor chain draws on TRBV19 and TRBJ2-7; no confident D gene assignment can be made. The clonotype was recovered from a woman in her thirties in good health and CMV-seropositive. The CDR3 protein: CASSPAWLTYEQYF. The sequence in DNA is TGTGCCAGTTCCCCAGCGTGGCTAACCTACGAGCAGTACTTC.